This T cell receptor (beta chain) was obtained from a study of human T cells and chemical hapten exposure. Study-level findings and limits: Compared with pre-sensitization or healthy control sets, expanded TCRs clustered more. TCRs above 1 in 1000 frequency did not change with DPC sensitization.

This clonotype appeared a few times. Antigen: not known. Individual cDNA molecules received unique molecular identifiers in the library. As processed by the authors: Individual samples carried between roughly 23,224 and 700,000 TCRs, with 95,638 as the median. From the RACE reads, TCRdb called clonotypes with MiXCR, one entry per CDR3 protein. TCRdb assigned the V and J calls; the authors' analysis was not used. The top ten hold 2% to 2.5% of the sample, which has 75,000 to 100,000 distinct CDR3 sequences, around an eighth seen once. Time point denoted: patch test 1, 2 weeks after DPC sensitization. As to treatment: therapeutic diphenylcyclopropenone sensitization with weekly scalp DPC. The CDR3 runs 16 residues. V was pared by 0 bases and J by 4 bases, with 4 bases of the junction left unmatched. In germline, CDR1 is DFQATT, CDR2 SNEGSKA (reference sequence).

The TCR was taken from a woman in her thirties or forties with alopecia areata. Some clones in this sample may be carry-over from other donors' samples. The gene calls are TRBV20-1 and TRBJ2-1; 12 nucleotides match TRBD2. Material: whole blood, obtained in connection with sensitization to the hapten diphenylcyclopropenone (DPC). The CDR3 loop reads CSAREEGTSGYNEQFF. CDR3 DNA sequence: TGCAGTGCTAGAGAGGAGGGGACTAGCGGGTACAATGAGCAGTTCTTC.